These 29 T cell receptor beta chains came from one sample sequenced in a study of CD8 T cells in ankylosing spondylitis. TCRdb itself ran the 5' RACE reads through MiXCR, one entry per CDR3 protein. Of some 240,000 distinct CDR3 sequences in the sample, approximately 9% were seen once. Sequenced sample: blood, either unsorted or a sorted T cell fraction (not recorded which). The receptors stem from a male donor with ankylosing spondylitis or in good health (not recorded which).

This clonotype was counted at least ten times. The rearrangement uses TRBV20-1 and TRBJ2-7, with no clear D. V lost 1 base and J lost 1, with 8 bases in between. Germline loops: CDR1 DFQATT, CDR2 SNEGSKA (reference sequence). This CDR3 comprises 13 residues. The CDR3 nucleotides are TGCAGTGCTAGAGGAGAAGGATCCTACGAGCAGTACTTC. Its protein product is CSARGEGSYEQYF.

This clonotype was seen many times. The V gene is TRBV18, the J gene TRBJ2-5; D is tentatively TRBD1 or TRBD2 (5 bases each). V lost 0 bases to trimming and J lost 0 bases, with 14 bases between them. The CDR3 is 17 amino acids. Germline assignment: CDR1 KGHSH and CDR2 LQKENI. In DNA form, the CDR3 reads TGTGCCAGCTCACCACCACGCGGAAGGGGAGACCAAGAGACCCAGTACTTC. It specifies CASSPPRGRGDQETQYF.

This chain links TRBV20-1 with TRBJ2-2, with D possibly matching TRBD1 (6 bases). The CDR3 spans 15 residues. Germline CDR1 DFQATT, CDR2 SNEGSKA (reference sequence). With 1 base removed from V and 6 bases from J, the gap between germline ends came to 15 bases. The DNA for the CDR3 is TGCAGTGCTAGAGGGACATTCGAGGGGGCCGGGGAGCTGTTTTTT. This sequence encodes CSARGTFEGAGELFF.

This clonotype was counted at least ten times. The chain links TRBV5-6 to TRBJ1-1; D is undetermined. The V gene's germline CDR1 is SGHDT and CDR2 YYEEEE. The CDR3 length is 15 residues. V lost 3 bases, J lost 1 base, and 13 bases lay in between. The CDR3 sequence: CASSSGVSGNTEAFF. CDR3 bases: TGTGCCAGCAGCTCCGGGGTTTCTGGGAACACTGAAGCTTTCTTT.

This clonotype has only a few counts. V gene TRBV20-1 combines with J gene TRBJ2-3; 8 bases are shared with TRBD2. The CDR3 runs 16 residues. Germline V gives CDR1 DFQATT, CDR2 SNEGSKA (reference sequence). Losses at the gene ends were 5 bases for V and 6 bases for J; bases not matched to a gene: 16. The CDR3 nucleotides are TGCAGTGCTCCCCGGGGTAGCGGGGCACCGGGGGATACGCAGTATTTT. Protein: CSAPRGSGAPGDTQYF.

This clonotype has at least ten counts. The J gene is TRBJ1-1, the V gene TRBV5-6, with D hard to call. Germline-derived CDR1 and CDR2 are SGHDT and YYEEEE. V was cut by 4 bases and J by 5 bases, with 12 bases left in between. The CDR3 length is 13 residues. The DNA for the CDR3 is TGTGCCAGCAGCACGGGTGGAGGGACTGAAGCTTTCTTT. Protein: CASSTGGGTEAFF.

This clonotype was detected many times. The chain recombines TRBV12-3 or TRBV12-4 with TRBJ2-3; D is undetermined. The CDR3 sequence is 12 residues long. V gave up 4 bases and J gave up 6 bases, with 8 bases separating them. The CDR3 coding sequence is TGTGCCAGCAGTTATGGGTCCGATACGCAGTATTTT. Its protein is CASSYGSDTQYF.

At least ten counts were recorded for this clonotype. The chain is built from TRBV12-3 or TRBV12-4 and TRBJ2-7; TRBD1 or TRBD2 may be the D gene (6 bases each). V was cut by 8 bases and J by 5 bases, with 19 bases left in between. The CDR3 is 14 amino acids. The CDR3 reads CASAPSEGENEQYF. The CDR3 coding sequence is TGTGCCAGCGCTCCATCGGAGGGGGAGAACGAGCAGTACTTC.

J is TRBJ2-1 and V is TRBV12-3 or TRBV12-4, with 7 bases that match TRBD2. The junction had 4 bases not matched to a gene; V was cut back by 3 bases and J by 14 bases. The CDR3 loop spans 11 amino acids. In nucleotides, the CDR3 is TGTGCCAGCAGTTTCGGGAGGAAGAAGTTCTTC. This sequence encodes CASSFGRKKFF.

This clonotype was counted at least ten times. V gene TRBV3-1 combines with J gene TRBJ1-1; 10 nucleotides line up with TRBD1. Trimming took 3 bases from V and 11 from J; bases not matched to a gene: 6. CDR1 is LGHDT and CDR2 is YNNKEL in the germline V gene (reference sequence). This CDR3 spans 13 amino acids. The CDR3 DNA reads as TGTGCCAGCAGCCAGGACGACAGGGGGCTTGCTTTCTTT. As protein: CASSQDDRGLAFF. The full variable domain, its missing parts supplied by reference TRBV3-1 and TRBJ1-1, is DTAVSQTPKYLVTQMGNDKSIKCEQNLGHDTMYWYKQDSKKFLKIMFSYNNKELIINETVPNRFSPKSPDKAHLNLHINSLELGDSAVYFCASSQDDRGLAFFGQGTRLTVV.

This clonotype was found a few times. The CDR3 spells CASSVAGWETQYF. The CDR3 DNA sequence: TGCGCCAGCAGCGTAGCGGGGTGGGAGACCCAGTACTTC. The chain employs TRBV5-1 and TRBJ2-5, with 8 nucleotides matching TRBD2. The CDR3 covers 13 residues. Losses at the gene ends were 4 bases for V and 5 bases for J; bases not matched to a gene: 4. Germline values: CDR1 SGHRS, CDR2 YFSETQ.

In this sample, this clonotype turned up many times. CDR3 in amino acids: CSAKPTSNTEAFF. CDR3 nucleotides: TGCAGTGCTAAACCGACATCGAACACTGAAGCTTTCTTT. The chain couples TRBV20-1 to TRBJ1-1, with no clear D. This CDR3 region has 13 residues. Germline values: CDR1 DFQATT, CDR2 SNEGSKA (reference sequence). V was trimmed by 4 bases and J by 1 base, leaving 10 bases between them.

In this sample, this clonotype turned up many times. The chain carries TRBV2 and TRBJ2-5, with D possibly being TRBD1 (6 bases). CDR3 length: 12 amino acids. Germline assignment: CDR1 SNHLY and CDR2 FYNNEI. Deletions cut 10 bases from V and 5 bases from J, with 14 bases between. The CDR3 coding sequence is TGTGCCACCTGGGACATTCCGGAGACCCAGTACTTC. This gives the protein CATWDIPETQYF.

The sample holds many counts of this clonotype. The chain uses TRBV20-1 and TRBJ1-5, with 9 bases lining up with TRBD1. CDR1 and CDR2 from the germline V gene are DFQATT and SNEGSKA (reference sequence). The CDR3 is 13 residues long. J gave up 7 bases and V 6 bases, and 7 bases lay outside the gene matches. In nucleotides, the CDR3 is TGCAGTGCCAGGGACAGGGACTACCAGCCCCAGCATTTT. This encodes CSARDRDYQPQHF.

CDR3 coding DNA: TGCAGTGCTCCTGTACTAGCGGGGGGGCCGAATGAGCAGTTCTTC. This codes for CSAPVLAGGPNEQFF. The chain combines TRBV20-1 with TRBJ2-1; 13 bases are a match to TRBD2. Germline V lookup: CDR1 DFQATT, CDR2 SNEGSKA (reference sequence). The CDR3 is 15 residues long. Germline trimming cut 5 bases from V and 7 bases from J; bases unmatched to any gene: 8.

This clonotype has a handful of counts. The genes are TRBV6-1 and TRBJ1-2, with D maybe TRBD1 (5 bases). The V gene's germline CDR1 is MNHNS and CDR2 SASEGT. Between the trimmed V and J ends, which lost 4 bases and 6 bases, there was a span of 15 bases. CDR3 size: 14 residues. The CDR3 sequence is CASSAFGRGNGYTF. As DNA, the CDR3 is TGTGCCAGCAGTGCCTTCGGGAGGGGAAATGGCTACACCTTC.

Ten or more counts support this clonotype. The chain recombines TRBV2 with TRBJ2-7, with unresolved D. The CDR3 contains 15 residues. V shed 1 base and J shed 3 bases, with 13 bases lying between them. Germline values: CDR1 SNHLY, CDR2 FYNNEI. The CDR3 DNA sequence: TGTGCCAGCAGTGAAGAAGGGAATCTGTTCTACGAGCAGTACTTC. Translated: CASSEEGNLFYEQYF.

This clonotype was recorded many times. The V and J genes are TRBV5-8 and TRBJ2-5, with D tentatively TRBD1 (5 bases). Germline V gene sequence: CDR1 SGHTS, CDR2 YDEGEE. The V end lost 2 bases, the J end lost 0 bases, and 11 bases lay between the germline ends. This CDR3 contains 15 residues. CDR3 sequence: CASSLRGWYQETQYF. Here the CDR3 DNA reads TGTGCCAGCAGCTTAAGGGGCTGGTACCAAGAGACCCAGTACTTC.

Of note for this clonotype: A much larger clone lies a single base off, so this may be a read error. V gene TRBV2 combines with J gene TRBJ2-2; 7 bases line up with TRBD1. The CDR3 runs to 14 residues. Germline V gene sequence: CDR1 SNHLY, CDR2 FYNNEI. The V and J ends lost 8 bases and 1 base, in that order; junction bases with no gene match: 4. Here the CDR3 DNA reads TGTGCCAGCGGACGGGACAGGAACACCGGGGAGCTGTTTTTT. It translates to CASGRDRNTGELFF. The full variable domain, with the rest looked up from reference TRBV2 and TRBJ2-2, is EPEVTQTPSHQVTQMGQEVILRCVPISNHLYFYWYRQILGQKVEFLVSFYNNEISEKSEIFDDQFSVERPDGSNFTLKIRSTKLEDSAMYFCASGRDRNTGELFFGEGSRLTVL.

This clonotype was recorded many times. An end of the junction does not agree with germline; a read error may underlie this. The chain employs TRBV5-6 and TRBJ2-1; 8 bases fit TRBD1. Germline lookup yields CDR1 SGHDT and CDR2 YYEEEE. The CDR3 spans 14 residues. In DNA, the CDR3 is TGTGCCAGCAGGTTGGACAGGGATTACAATGAGCAGTTCTTC. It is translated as CASRLDRDYNEQFF.

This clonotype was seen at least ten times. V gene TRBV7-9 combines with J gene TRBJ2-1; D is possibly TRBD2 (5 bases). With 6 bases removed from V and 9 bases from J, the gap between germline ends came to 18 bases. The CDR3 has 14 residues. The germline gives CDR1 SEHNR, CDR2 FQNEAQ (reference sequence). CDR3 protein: CASSRLEGPGEQFF. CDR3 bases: TGTGCCAGCAGTCGTCTCGAGGGCCCCGGTGAGCAGTTCTTC.

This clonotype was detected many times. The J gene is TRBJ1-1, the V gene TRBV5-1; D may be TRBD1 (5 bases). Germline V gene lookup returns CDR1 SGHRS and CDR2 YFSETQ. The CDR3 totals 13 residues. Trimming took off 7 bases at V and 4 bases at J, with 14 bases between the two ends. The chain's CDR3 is CASSGSGATEAFF. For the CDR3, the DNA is TGCGCCAGCTCGGGGTCTGGGGCCACTGAAGCTTTCTTT.

The CDR3 loop reads CASSLWGGGGQGEQFF. CDR3 nucleotides: TGTGCCAGCAGCTTATGGGGCGGGGGGGGTCAGGGTGAGCAGTTCTTC. The rearrangement joins TRBV7-2 to TRBJ2-1; 9 nucleotides line up with TRBD2. Germline trimming cut 2 bases from V and 9 bases from J; bases unmatched to any gene: 11. The CDR3 spans 16 residues. Germline CDR1 SGHTA, CDR2 FQGNSA.

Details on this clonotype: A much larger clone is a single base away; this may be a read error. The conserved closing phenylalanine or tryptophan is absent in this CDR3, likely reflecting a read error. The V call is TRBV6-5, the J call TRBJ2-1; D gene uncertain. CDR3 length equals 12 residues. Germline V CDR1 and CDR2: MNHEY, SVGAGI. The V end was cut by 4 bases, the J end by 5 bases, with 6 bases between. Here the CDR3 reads CASSSSHNEQFS. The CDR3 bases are TGTGCCAGCAGTTCCAGTCACAATGAGCAGTTCTCC.

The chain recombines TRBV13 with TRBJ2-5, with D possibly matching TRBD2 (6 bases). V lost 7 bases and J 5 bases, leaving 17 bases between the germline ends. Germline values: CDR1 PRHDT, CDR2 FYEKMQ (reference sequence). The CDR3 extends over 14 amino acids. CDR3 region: CASTSRRARETQYF. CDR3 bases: TGTGCCAGCACGAGTAGGAGGGCCCGGGAGACCCAGTACTTC.

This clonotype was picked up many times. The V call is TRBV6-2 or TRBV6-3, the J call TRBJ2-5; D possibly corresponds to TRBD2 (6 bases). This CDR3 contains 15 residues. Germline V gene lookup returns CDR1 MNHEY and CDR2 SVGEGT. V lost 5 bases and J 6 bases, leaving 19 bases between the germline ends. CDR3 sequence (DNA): TGTGCCAGCAGTCCCGGCGGGGCTGCGGTAAAGACCCAGTACTTC. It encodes CASSPGGAAVKTQYF.

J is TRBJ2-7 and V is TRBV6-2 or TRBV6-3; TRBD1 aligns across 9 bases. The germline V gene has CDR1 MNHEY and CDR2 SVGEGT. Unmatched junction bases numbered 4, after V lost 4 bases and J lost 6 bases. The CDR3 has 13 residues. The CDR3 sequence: CASSWDRVREQYF. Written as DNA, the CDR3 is TGTGCCAGCAGTTGGGACAGGGTCCGCGAGCAGTACTTC.

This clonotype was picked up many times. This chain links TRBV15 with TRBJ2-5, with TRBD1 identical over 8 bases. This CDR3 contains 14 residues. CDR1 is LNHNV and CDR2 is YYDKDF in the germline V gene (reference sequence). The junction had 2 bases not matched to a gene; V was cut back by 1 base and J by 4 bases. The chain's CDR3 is CATSRVDRGETQYF. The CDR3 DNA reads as TGTGCCACCAGCAGAGTCGACAGGGGAGAGACCCAGTACTTC.

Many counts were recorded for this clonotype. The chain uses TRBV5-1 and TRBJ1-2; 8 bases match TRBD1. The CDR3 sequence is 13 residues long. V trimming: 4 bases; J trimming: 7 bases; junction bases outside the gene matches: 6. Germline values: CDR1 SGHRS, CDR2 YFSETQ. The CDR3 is CASSVFRGPGYTF. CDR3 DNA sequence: TGCGCCAGCAGCGTTTTCAGGGGGCCTGGCTACACCTTC.